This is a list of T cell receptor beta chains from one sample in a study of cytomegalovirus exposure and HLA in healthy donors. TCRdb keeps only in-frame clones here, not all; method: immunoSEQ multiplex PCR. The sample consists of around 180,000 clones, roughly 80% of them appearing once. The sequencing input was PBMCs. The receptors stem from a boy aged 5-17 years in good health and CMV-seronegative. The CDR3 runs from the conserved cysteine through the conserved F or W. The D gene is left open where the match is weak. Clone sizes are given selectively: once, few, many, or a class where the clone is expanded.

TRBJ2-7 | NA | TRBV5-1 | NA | TGCGCCAGCAGCTTGGCCCGGGATTACGAGCAGTACTTC | CASSLARDYEQYF
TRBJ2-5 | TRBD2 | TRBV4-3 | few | TGCGCCAGCAGCCTTCGGACTAGCGGGGGACGCCAAGAGACCCAGTACTTC | CASSLRTSGGRQETQYF
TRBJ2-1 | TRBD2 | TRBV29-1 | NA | TGCAGCGTTAGGAGCGGGAGCGGGTATGAGCAGTTCTTC | CSVRSGSGYEQFF
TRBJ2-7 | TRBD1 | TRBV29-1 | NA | TGCAGCGGAAGAGGGACAGCCTACGAGCAGTACTTC | CSGRGTAYEQYF
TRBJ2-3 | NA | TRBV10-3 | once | TGTGCCATCAGTGAGTTCGAGATAGACACAGATACGCAGTATTTT | CAISEFEIDTDTQYF
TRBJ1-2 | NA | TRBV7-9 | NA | TGTGCCAGCAGCTTAGCCACGGCTAACTATGGCTACACCTTC | CASSLATANYGYTF
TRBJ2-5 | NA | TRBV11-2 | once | TGTGCCAGCAGCTTAGACAGTCAAGAGACCCAGTACTTC | CASSLDSQETQYF
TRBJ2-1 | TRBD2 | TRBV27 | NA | TGTGCCAGCAGACTAGCGGGAATCTACAATGAGCAGTTCTTC | CASRLAGIYNEQFF
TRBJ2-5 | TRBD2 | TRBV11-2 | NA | TGTGCCAGCAGCTTAGGGGCTAGCGGGGGGGTATCAGAGACCCAGTACTTC | CASSLGASGGVSETQYF
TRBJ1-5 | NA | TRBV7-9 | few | TGTGCCAGCAGCTCAGGGCACCTCGCCCAGCCCCAGCATTTT | CASSSGHLAQPQHF
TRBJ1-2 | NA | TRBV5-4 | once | TGTGCCAGCAGCGCCACCCCCGGGACCGACAGGAATGCCTACACCTTC | CASSATPGTDRNAYTF
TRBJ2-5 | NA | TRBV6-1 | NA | TGTGCCAGCAGTGGAGGTCGGTTTGAAGAGACCCAGTACTTC | CASSGGRFEETQYF
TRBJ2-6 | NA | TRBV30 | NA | TGTGCCTGGAGTGTGGGGGGGGGCACCGGGGCCAACGTCCTGACTTTC | CAWSVGGGTGANVLTF
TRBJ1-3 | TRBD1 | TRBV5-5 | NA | TGTGCCAGCAGCTTGGCCCGGGACAGGGCTGGAAACACCATATATTTT | CASSLARDRAGNTIYF
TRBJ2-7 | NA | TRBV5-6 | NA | TGTGCCAGCAGCGTTGGGGGGGCAAACAAAGAGGACTTC | CASSVGGANKEDF
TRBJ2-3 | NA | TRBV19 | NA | TGTGCCAGTAGGAGGGAAAGCACAGATACGCAGTATTTT | CASRRESTDTQYF
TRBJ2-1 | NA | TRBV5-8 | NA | TGTGCCAGCAGCAGCCCGGGACTGCGTCATGAGCAGTTCTTC | CASSSPGLRHEQFF
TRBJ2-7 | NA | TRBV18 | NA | TGTGCCAGCTCACCACCTTCATCCGAGCAGTACTTC | CASSPPSSEQYF
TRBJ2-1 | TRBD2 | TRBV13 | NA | TGTGCCAGCAGCCCTAGCGGGGGAAACAATGAGCAGTTCTTC | CASSPSGGNNEQFF
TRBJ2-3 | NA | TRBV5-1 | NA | TGCGCCAGCAGCTTGGACAGTACCAGCACAGATACGCAGTATTTT | CASSLDSTSTDTQYF
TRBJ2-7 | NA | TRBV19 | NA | TGTGCCAGTAGTCTTTCCCGCGGGACCACCTACGAGCAGTACTTC | CASSLSRGTTYEQYF
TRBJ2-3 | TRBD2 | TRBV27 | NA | TGTGCCAGCAGTAGAACTAGCGGGAGACCAACAGATACGCAGTATTTT | CASSRTSGRPTDTQYF
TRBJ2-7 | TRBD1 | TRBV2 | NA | TGTGCCAGCTTGGACAGGGCCTACGAGCAGTACTTC | CASLDRAYEQYF
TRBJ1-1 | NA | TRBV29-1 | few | TGCAGCGTTTTTCATCCCGGGGACACTGAAGCTTTCTTT | CSVFHPGDTEAFF
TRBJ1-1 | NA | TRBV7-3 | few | TGTGCCAGCAGCTTAACTCGGGACACCTCCCTGAACACTGAAGCTTTCTTT | CASSLTRDTSLNTEAFF
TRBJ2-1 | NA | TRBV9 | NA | TGTGCCAGCAGCGGTAGAGGGCCCCTCGATGAGCAGTTCTTC | CASSGRGPLDEQFF
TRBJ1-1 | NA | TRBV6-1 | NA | TGTGCCAGCAGTGAACACCCGGGTCTGGAAGCTTTCTTT | CASSEHPGLEAFF
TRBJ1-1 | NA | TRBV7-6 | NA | TGTGCCAGCAGCTGGCGCCGAGATGGCGGTGAAGCTTTCTTT | CASSWRRDGGEAFF
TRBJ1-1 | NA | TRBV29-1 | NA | TGCAGCGTTGAAAAGGTTAACCCCTGCGGGGCTTTCTTT | CSVEKVNPCGAFF
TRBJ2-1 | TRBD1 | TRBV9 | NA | TGTGCCAGCAGCGCCGGGACAGGGGGTTCTGAGCAGTTCTTC | CASSAGTGGSEQFF
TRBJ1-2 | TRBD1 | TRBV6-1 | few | TGTGCCACCCGCGGGACAGTGTCTAACTATGGCTACACCTTC | CATRGTVSNYGYTF
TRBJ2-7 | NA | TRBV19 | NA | TGTGCCAGTAGTATTTCCGGTTACGAGCAGTACTTC | CASSISGYEQYF
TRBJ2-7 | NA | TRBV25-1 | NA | TGTGCCAGCAGAACACAGGGTCTTGGGGTGGGCGAGCAGTACTTC | CASRTQGLGVGEQYF
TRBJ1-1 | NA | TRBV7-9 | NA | TGTGCCAGCAGCTTACAGGAGAACACTGAAGCTTTCTTT | CASSLQENTEAFF
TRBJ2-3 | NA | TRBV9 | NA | TGTGCCAGCAGCGTCGGTGGGCAAGATACGCAGTATTTT | CASSVGGQDTQYF
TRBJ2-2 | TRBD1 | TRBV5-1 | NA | TGCGCCAGCAGTCCAGGGGGCACCGGGGAGCTGTTTTTT | CASSPGGTGELFF
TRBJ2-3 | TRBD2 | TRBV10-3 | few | TGTGCCAGCTTAGCGGGAGGGTACGCAGATACGCAGTATTTT | CASLAGGYADTQYF
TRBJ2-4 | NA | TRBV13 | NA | TGTGCCAGCAGCACCCGACAGGGACTTGTCAAAAACATTCAGTACTTC | CASSTRQGLVKNIQYF